The 23 T cell receptor beta chains reported below all come from one sample, sequenced in a study of cytomegalovirus exposure and HLA in healthy donors (dated by TCRdb to about 2017). The library came from the immunoSEQ multiplex PCR assay. The multiplex PCR relied on a mix of 60 forward primers for TCR Vbeta segments and 13 reverse primers for TCR Jbeta segments. TCRdb carries this immuneACCESS record with in-frame sequences only. Its versions omit some clonotypes, under half of them owing to an unresolved V gene in the studies checked, with the rest unexplained. A total of more than 150,000 clones appear in this sample, 82% of them only once. Roughly 1.4% of the sample is taken by the ten largest. Sequencing was done on a sample of PBMCs. The receptors were gathered from a man aged 35-49 years in good health and CMV-seronegative.

The chain employs TRBV9 and TRBJ2-1, with D tentatively TRBD2 (5 bases). Germline assignment: CDR1 SGDLS and CDR2 YYNGEE. V was trimmed by 1 base and J by 9 bases, leaving 8 bases between them. The CDR3 covers 12 residues. The CDR3 protein is CASSVRGREQFF. The DNA of the CDR3 is TGTGCCAGCAGCGTACGAGGGCGTGAGCAGTTCTTC.

The genes are TRBV5-1 and TRBJ2-4; 7 nucleotides match TRBD2. Germline values: CDR1 SGHRS, CDR2 YFSETQ. The CDR3 spans 14 residues. J gave up 5 bases and V 1 base, and 3 bases lay outside the gene matches. In DNA form, the CDR3 reads TGCGCCAGCAGCTTGACTAGCGCTCAAAACATTCAGTACTTC. As protein: CASSLTSAQNIQYF.

The rearrangement links TRBV5-4 to TRBJ1-2, with 9 bases identical to TRBD1. Germline CDR1 reads SGHNT; CDR2 reads YYREEE (reference sequence). CDR3 length: 15 residues. After removal of 3 bases from V and 0 bases from J, the junction contained 3 bases not matched to a gene. The CDR3 reads CASSSRTGANYGYTF. The CDR3, as DNA: TGTGCCAGCAGCTCCCGGACAGGGGCTAACTATGGCTACACCTTC. The whole variable domain, remainder taken from reference TRBV5-4 and TRBJ1-2, is ETGVTQSPTHLIKTRGQQVTLRCSSQSGHNTVSWYQQALGQGPQFIFQYYREEENGRGNFPPRFSGLQFPNYSSELNVNALELDDSALYLCASSSRTGANYGYTFGSGTRLTVV.

The gene calls are TRBV19 and TRBJ2-1; D might be TRBD1 (5 bases). The CDR3 spans 14 residues. Trimming left V 4 bases short and J 5 bases short, with 12 bases between. Per the germline V gene, CDR1 is LNHDA and CDR2 is SQIVND (reference sequence). Written as DNA, the CDR3 is TGTGCCAGTAGTAGCACCGGACATAACAATGAGCAGTTCTTC. Translated, it gives CASSSTGHNNEQFF.

The V and J genes are TRBV9 and TRBJ2-7; D is possibly TRBD1 (5 bases). Germline lookup yields CDR1 SGDLS and CDR2 YYNGEE. The V gene lost 3 bases and the J gene lost 6 bases, with 16 bases spanning the gap. This CDR3 comprises 14 residues. CDR3 sequence: CASSATDRPFEQYF. The CDR3 DNA reads as TGTGCCAGCAGCGCTACCGACAGACCCTTCGAGCAGTACTTC.

This chain links TRBV6-1 with TRBJ1-6; TRBD1 might be the D (6 bases). The length of the CDR3 is 15 residues. CDR1 MNHNS and CDR2 SASEGT come from the germline V gene. Trimming shortened V by 4 bases and J by 7 bases, and 14 bases separated the two germline ends. The CDR3 bases are TGTGCCAGCAGTGGGGGGCCAGGACCAAATTCACCCCTCCACTTT. Translation: CASSGGPGPNSPLHF.

J is TRBJ2-7 and V is TRBV29-1; D is ambiguous. The CDR3 extends over 11 amino acids. The V end lost 6 bases, the J end lost 5 bases, and 11 bases lay between the germline ends. Germline V gives CDR1 SQVTM, CDR2 ANQGSEA. The chain's CDR3 is CSVTAVNEQYF. The CDR3 DNA is TGCAGCGTCACTGCCGTGAACGAGCAGTACTTC.

The gene calls are TRBV7-3 and TRBJ1-1; D gene unclear. The CDR3 runs to 16 residues. CDR1 is SGHTA, CDR2 FQGTGA, per germline. With 0 bases removed from V and 4 bases from J, the gap between germline ends came to 15 bases. The CDR3 region is CASSLTYYEGSTEAFF. CDR3 DNA: TGTGCCAGCAGCTTAACGTATTATGAGGGATCCACTGAAGCTTTCTTT.

The chain joins TRBV18 to TRBJ2-7; D perhaps matches TRBD1 (6 bases). The germline CDR1 and CDR2 sequences are KGHSH and LQKENI. V lost 1 base to trimming and J lost 4 bases, with 11 bases between them. The CDR3 is 14 amino acids. The CDR3: CASSPQRQAYEQYF. CDR3 coding DNA: TGTGCCAGCTCACCACAGAGACAGGCTTACGAGCAGTACTTC.

V gene TRBV6-1 combines with J gene TRBJ1-6; no clear D. V was trimmed by 8 bases and J by 7 bases, leaving 12 bases between them. This CDR3 spans 13 amino acids. Germline loops: CDR1 MNHNS, CDR2 SASEGT. In nucleotides, the CDR3 is TGTGCCAGCGTCGCCTACGAGAATTCACCCCTCCACTTT. It codes for CASVAYENSPLHF.

The J gene is TRBJ2-5, the V gene TRBV21-1; the D call TRBD2 from the table was never checked on the DNA. TRBV21-1 is a documented pseudogene. The CDR3 totals 16 residues. The CDR3 DNA sequence: TGTGCCAGCCAGCAAAAAGGTACCCCGGAGAAAGAGACCCAGTACTTC. Encoded protein: CASQQKGTPEKETQYF.

The rearrangement joins TRBV5-5 to TRBJ2-7; a weak D match, TRBD2 (5 bases). From germline, CDR1 is SGHKS and CDR2 YYEKEE (reference sequence). Trimming shortened V by 0 bases and J by 4 bases, and 11 bases separated the two germline ends. This CDR3 has 14 amino acids. The DNA for the CDR3 is TGTGCCAGCAGCTTGGTAGTCTCGGGGTACGAGCAGTACTTC. Translated: CASSLVVSGYEQYF.

This clone was counted a single time. The V gene is TRBV18, the J gene TRBJ1-1; D gene uncertain. Trimming shortened V by 6 bases and J by 4 bases, and 12 bases separated the two germline ends. The CDR3 is 13 residues long. Germline CDR1 and CDR2: KGHSH and LQKENI. The CDR3, as DNA: TGTGCCAGCTCTCGCTCCCACAGCACTGAAGCTTTCTTT. This gives the protein CASSRSHSTEAFF.

This CDR3 reads CASSFETGGYTF. CDR3 sequence (DNA): TGTGCCAGCAGTTTTGAAACGGGAGGCTACACCTTC. This rearrangement joins TRBV28 to TRBJ1-2; no clear D gene. Germline lookup yields CDR1 MDHEN and CDR2 SYDVKM. V lost 3 bases and J lost 8, with 10 bases in between. The CDR3 sequence is 12 residues long.

The rearrangement uses TRBV27 and TRBJ2-1; 12 bases align to TRBD2. With V trimmed by 4 bases and J by 5 bases, 6 bases remained unmatched. The CDR3 has 16 amino acids. Germline V gene lookup returns CDR1 MNHEY and CDR2 SMNVEV (reference sequence). CDR3 coding DNA: TGTGCCAGCAGTTCGAGCCCTAGCGGGGGGGACAATGAGCAGTTCTTC. It specifies CASSSSPSGGDNEQFF.

The rearrangement joins TRBV2 to TRBJ2-1; 11 nucleotides agree with TRBD2. V lost 7 bases, J lost 10 bases, and 12 bases stayed unmatched. The V gene's germline CDR1 is SNHLY and CDR2 FYNNEI. CDR3 length: 15 amino acids. CDR3 region: CASKERLAGGEEQFF. The DNA for the CDR3 is TGTGCCAGCAAAGAGAGGCTAGCGGGGGGAGAAGAGCAGTTCTTC.

The chain employs TRBV7-8 and TRBJ2-7, with TRBD2 as a possible D gene (5 bases). CDR1 is SGHVS, CDR2 FQNEAQ, per germline. This CDR3 region has 16 residues. Trimming stripped 5 bases from V and 7 bases from J, with 24 bases between. The chain's CDR3 is CASSPNRLTRMGEQYF. CDR3 coding DNA: TGTGCCAGCAGCCCGAATAGACTTACTAGGATGGGAGAGCAGTACTTC. Supplemented by reference TRBV7-8 and TRBJ2-7, the full variable domain reads GAGVSQSPRYKVAKRGQDVALRCDPISGHVSLFWYQQALGQGPEFLTYFQNEAQLDKSGLPSDRFFAERPEGSVSTLKIQRTQQEDSAVYLCASSPNRLTRMGEQYFGPGTRLTVT.

This chain joins TRBV6-5 and TRBJ1-2; D possibly corresponds to TRBD1 (5 bases). This CDR3 comprises 15 residues. CDR1 MNHEY and CDR2 SVGAGI come from the germline V gene. Trimming stripped 1 base from V and 6 bases from J, with 15 bases between. The CDR3: CASSYYTHRFDGYTF. CDR3 DNA: TGTGCCAGCAGTTACTACACACACAGGTTTGATGGCTACACCTTC.

The chain employs TRBV29-1 and TRBJ2-1; possibly TRBD1 for D (6 bases). The germline V gene encodes CDR1 SQVTM and CDR2 ANQGSEA. This CDR3 is built from 16 residues. Trimming left V 3 bases short and J 1 base short, with 16 bases between. CDR3 coding DNA: TGCAGCGTTGAGGGGGTACCAGGGGCTTCCTACAATGAGCAGTTCTTC. It is translated as CSVEGVPGASYNEQFF.

V usage is TRBV7-2 and J usage is TRBJ2-2; TRBD1 might be the D (6 bases). This CDR3 has 15 amino acids. V dropped 5 bases and J dropped 3 bases, with 13 bases sitting between them. Germline-derived CDR1 and CDR2 are SGHTA and FQGNSA. The CDR3 spells CASSRNQGHTGELFF. CDR3 nucleotides: TGTGCCAGCAGCCGCAACCAGGGGCACACCGGGGAGCTGTTTTTT.

The rearrangement joins TRBV15 to TRBJ2-1; maybe TRBD2 (5 bases). Trimming took off 0 bases at V and 12 bases at J, with 12 bases between the two ends. Germline CDR1 LNHNV, CDR2 YYDKDF (reference sequence). This CDR3 has 13 residues. The CDR3 coding sequence is TGTGCCACCAGCAGAGATCTAGGGCGGGTGCAGTTCTTC. The encoded protein is CATSRDLGRVQFF.

This clone appeared a few times. V usage is TRBV9 and J usage is TRBJ2-1; 13 nucleotides match TRBD2. Germline lookup yields CDR1 SGDLS and CDR2 YYNGEE. V was clipped by 3 bases and J by 7 bases; unmatched bases: 4. The CDR3 contains 15 residues. The CDR3 region is CASSARGLAGNEQFF. The CDR3 region has the DNA TGTGCCAGCAGCGCCCGGGGACTAGCGGGAAATGAGCAGTTCTTC.

The rearrangement links TRBV14 to TRBJ1-2; 12 bases line up with TRBD1. This CDR3 contains 17 residues. V lost 3 bases to trimming and J lost 0 bases; unmatched junction nucleotides: 5. Germline V gene sequence: CDR1 SGHDN, CDR2 FVKESK. The CDR3 here is CASSHAGTGGANYGYTF. The CDR3 nucleotides are TGTGCCAGCAGCCACGCCGGGACAGGGGGCGCTAACTATGGCTACACCTTC.